This T cell receptor (beta chain) was sequenced in a study of CD8 T cells in Susac syndrome. The ends were cut back, 4 bases at V and 5 bases at J, with 14 bases in the middle. CDR1 is SGHDN and CDR2 is FVKESK in the germline V gene. The CDR3 covers 15 residues. This clonotype occurred once. About 0.45 to 1 ug RNA was reverse transcribed with random hexamers. TCRdb re-derived calls from the immunoSEQ multiplex PCR reads in MiXCR, one entry per CDR3 protein. The sample yields roughly 200,000 distinct CDR3 sequences, about 94% seen once. Sequenced material: CD4+ T cells from PBMCs. V gene TRBV14 combines with J gene TRBJ1-4; weak D call: TRBD1 (6 bases). The sequence was collected from a human donor with multiple sclerosis. CDR3 nucleotides: TGTGCCAGCAGCCTGCCGACAGGACTAAATGAAAAACTGTTTTTT. It codes for CASSLPTGLNEKLFF.